This record concerns one T cell receptor (beta chain) sequence. The PCR contained 60 Vbeta and 13 Jbeta primers. Method: immunoSEQ multiplex PCR; TCRdb's copy keeps in-frame clones and lacks some. The data hold 150,000 to 200,000 clones, with 84% observed a single time. Trimming left V 0 bases short and J 7 bases short, with 12 bases between. Germline V lookup: CDR1 MNHEY, CDR2 SVGAGI. The CDR3 loop spans 14 amino acids. This sample was taken from a study of cytomegalovirus exposure and HLA in healthy donors. The TCR comes from a man younger than 30 in good health and CMV-seronegative. This chain links TRBV6-5 with TRBJ1-1, with no clear D. Sample: PBMCs. The CDR3 bases are TGTGCCAGCAGTTACTCGACGGACTATTTTGAAGCTTTCTTT. Translating gives CASSYSTDYFEAFF.